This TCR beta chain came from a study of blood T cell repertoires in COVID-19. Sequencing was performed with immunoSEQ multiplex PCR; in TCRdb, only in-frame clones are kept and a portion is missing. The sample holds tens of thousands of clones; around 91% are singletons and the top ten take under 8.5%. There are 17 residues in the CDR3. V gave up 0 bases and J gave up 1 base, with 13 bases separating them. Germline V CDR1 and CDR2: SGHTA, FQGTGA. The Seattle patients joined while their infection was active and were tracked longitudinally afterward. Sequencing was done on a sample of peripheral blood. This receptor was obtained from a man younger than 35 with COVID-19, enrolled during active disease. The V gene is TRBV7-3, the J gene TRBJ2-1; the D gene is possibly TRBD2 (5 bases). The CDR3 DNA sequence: TGTGCCAGCAGCTTAACGGACTCAGCGGCTTCCTACAATGAGCAGTTCTTC. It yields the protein CASSLTDSAASYNEQFF.